A selection of T cell receptor beta chains follows, all from one sample in a study of shared clonotypes between healthy human individuals. Profiled with immunoSEQ multiplex PCR; TCRdb holds only in-frame clones, not every one. The table has more than 2,000,000 clones, approximately 90% seen once; the top ten hold over 0.12%. The sample taken for sequencing was naive CD4+ T cells sorted from blood. These receptors originate from a man between 18 and 35 years old in good health. Each CDR3 is given with its conserved first and last residue. A D gene is named only where the DNA matches it firmly. Clone size appears in some rows only: once, few, many, or a class for an expanded clone.

D gene	V gene	clone size	J gene	CDR3 DNA	CDR3 protein
TRBD1	TRBV9	-	TRBJ2-3	TGTGCCAGCAGCGTGAGAAAGCGACCGGGACAGTTCACAGATACGCAGTATTTT	CASSVRKRPGQFTDTQYF
-	TRBV5-1	-	TRBJ1-3	TGCGCCAGCAGCGGAGGGGGAACAAACACCATATATTTT	CASSGGGTNTIYF
-	TRBV11-2	-	TRBJ2-5	TGTGCCAGCAGCTTAAGTAGATTAGAGACCCAGTACTTC	CASSLSRLETQYF
-	TRBV9	-	TRBJ2-1	TGTGCCAGCAGCGTACACCCAGGGCAATACCCCTACAATGAGCAGTTCTTC	CASSVHPGQYPYNEQFF
-	TRBV10-3	once	TRBJ2-2	TGTGCCATCAGCCCTGGCGGGGCAGTCACCGGGGAGCTGTTTTTT	CAISPGGAVTGELFF
-	TRBV4-1	-	TRBJ1-2	TGCGCCAGCAGCCACTCTGACAGTTTCTATGGCTACACCTTC	CASSHSDSFYGYTF
-	TRBV5-4	-	TRBJ2-2	TGTGCCAGCAGCGCCCAAGGGGGGTACGCCGGGGAGCTGTTTTTT	CASSAQGGYAGELFF
-	TRBV18	-	TRBJ2-5	TGTGCCAGCTCACCTCTATCCACAGGGGGGGCCCAAGAGACCCAGTACTTC	CASSPLSTGGAQETQYF
TRBD1	TRBV30	-	TRBJ2-7	TGTGCCTGGAGTTTGGGACAGCTCTACGAGCAGTACTTC	CAWSLGQLYEQYF
-	TRBV5-1	-	TRBJ2-5	TGCGCCAGCAGCTTGGGAGCGGTCCAGGAGACCCAGTACTTC	CASSLGAVQETQYF
-	TRBV5-4	-	TRBJ2-1	TGTGCCAGCAGCTTTAGGAATGAGCAGTTCTTC	CASSFRNEQFF
-	TRBV7-2	-	TRBJ1-1	TGTGCCAGCAGCTTAGTGGGGAGGGTGGGGAACACTGAAGCTTTCTTT	CASSLVGRVGNTEAFF
-	TRBV7-2	-	TRBJ1-6	TGTGCCAGCAGCTCGTGGCCGGGACACCTCAATTCACCCCTCCACTTT	CASSSWPGHLNSPLHF
-	TRBV18	-	TRBJ2-1	TGTGCCAGCTCACCTCAGGGTTCGGGGAATGAGCAGTTCTTC	CASSPQGSGNEQFF
-	TRBV5-4	-	TRBJ2-2	TGTGCCAGCAGCTTGTTCGCAGGTTCGAACACCGGGGAGCTGTTTTTT	CASSLFAGSNTGELFF
-	TRBV30	-	TRBJ1-2	TGTGCCTGGAGTTTGGGCAGTAACTATGGCTACACCTTC	CAWSLGSNYGYTF
-	TRBV11-3	-	TRBJ2-1	TGTGCCAGCAGTCATCGGGGCCACTACAATGAGCAGTTCTTC	CASSHRGHYNEQFF
-	TRBV21-1	-	TRBJ1-1	TGTGCCAGCAGCAAAGTGGCCTTGAACACTGAAGCTTTCTTT	CASSKVALNTEAFF
-	TRBV6-1	-	TRBJ1-5	TGTGCCAGCAGTGAATTCGCGGGTCGGCCCCAGCATTTT	CASSEFAGRPQHF
TRBD2	TRBV11-2	-	TRBJ2-1	TGTGCCAGCAGCCCCAGCACTAGCGGGAGGGCTTATGAGCAGTTCTTC	CASSPSTSGRAYEQFF
-	TRBV6-1	few	TRBJ1-1	TGTGCCAGCAGTCCTCAGACAGTGAACACTGAAGCTTTCTTT	CASSPQTVNTEAFF
-	TRBV9	-	TRBJ2-1	TGTGCCAGCAGCGCGGGGGTGCCGGGGTACAATGAGCAGTTCTTC	CASSAGVPGYNEQFF
-	TRBV7-9	once	TRBJ2-3	TGTGCCAGCAGCTCCCCCTCCGATACGCAGTATTTT	CASSSPSDTQYF
-	TRBV11-2	-	TRBJ1-6	TGTGCCAGCAGCGCACAGGGACTAAGAAATTCACCCCTCCACTTT	CASSAQGLRNSPLHF
-	TRBV7-2	-	TRBJ1-6	TGTGCCAGCAGCTTACTGCGAGATAATTCACCCCTCCACTTT	CASSLLRDNSPLHF
-	TRBV5-8	-	TRBJ2-4	TGTGCCAGCAGCTCCCCCCCAGGGGAGGCCAAAAACATTCAGTACTTC	CASSSPPGEAKNIQYF
-	TRBV28	-	TRBJ2-2	TGTGCCAGCAGTCCCCTGGGCGGTACCGGGGAGCTGTTTTTT	CASSPLGGTGELFF
-	TRBV2	-	TRBJ2-1	TGTGCCAGCAGTGGAGGGGACTCCCTAGCGTACAATGAGCAGTTCTTC	CASSGGDSLAYNEQFF
TRBD2	TRBV5-1	-	TRBJ2-3	TGCGCCAGCAGCTTGTACGGGACTATCACAGATACGCAGTATTTT	CASSLYGTITDTQYF
-	TRBV19	once	TRBJ1-5	TGTGCCAGTAACCCGGGGGGAGGAAACAATCAGCCCCAGCATTTT	CASNPGGGNNQPQHF
-	TRBV10-2	once	TRBJ2-2	TGCGCCAGCAACATCCTTAGGAACACCGGGGAGCTGTTTTTT	CASNILRNTGELFF
TRBD2	TRBV19	-	TRBJ2-5	TGTGCCAGTAGTATGGGAGGGATCCAAGAGACCCAGTACTTC	CASSMGGIQETQYF
TRBD1	TRBV10-3	-	TRBJ1-5	TGTGCCAGCGGGACAGGGAATCAGCCCCAGCATTTT	CASGTGNQPQHF
-	TRBV10-3	-	TRBJ1-2	TGTGCCATCAGTGAGCCCTCAGACAATGGCTACACCTTC	CAISEPSDNGYTF
-	TRBV7-9	-	TRBJ2-5	TGTGCCAGCAGCTTAGCGGAGGGGGCGCAGACCCAGTACTTC	CASSLAEGAQTQYF
TRBD2	TRBV2	-	TRBJ2-1	TGTGCCAGCTACGGGACTAGCGGGGGGCGCGCCTACAATGAGCAGTTCTTC	CASYGTSGGRAYNEQFF
-	TRBV11-2	once	TRBJ2-7	TGTGCCAGCAGCTTGCAGGGAGAAAGACTCGAGCAGTACTTC	CASSLQGERLEQYF
-	TRBV5-1	-	TRBJ2-3	TGCGCCAGCAGCCCGGGGGACAGCACAGATACGCAGTATTTT	CASSPGDSTDTQYF
-	TRBV7-9	-	TRBJ2-3	TGTGCCAGCAGCCGCGCGCAGGGAACAGATACGCAGTATTTT	CASSRAQGTDTQYF
-	TRBV9	-	TRBJ2-7	TGTGCCAGCAGCGTAGACTGGGGGACCTACGAGCAGTACTTC	CASSVDWGTYEQYF
-	TRBV2	-	TRBJ2-2	TGTGCCAGCATGGCGAGGGGGATGAACACCGGGGAGCTGTTTTTT	CASMARGMNTGELFF
-	TRBV5-1	-	TRBJ2-2	TGCGCCAGCGGGCATGGTGGGACCGGGGAGCTGTTTTTT	CASGHGGTGELFF
TRBD1	TRBV7-2	-	TRBJ1-2	TGTGCCAGCAGCGTTGGACAGGGGGTCTCCTATGGCTACACCTTC	CASSVGQGVSYGYTF
TRBD2	TRBV29-1	once	TRBJ2-7	TGCAGCGTTATTCCGGGGGGTCCCGAGCAGTACTTC	CSVIPGGPEQYF
TRBD2	TRBV15	-	TRBJ2-7	TGTGCCACCAGCAGAGCTGGAGCGGGAGGCGGGCAGTACTTC	CATSRAGAGGGQYF
TRBD1	TRBV4-1	-	TRBJ2-7	TGCGCCAGTGGCGGGACAGGGGGCTACGAGCAGTACTTC	CASGGTGGYEQYF